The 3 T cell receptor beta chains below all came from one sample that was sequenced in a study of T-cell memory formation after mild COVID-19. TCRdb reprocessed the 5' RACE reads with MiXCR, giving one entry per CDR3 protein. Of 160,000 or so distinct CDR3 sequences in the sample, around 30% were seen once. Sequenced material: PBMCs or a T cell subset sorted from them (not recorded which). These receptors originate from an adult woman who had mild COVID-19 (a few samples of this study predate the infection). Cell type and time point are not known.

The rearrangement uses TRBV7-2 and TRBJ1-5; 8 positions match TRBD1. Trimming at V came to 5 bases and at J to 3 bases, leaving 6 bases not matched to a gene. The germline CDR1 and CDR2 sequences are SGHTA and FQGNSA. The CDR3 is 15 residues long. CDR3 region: CASSKTGAINQPQHF. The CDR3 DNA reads TGTGCCAGCAGCAAGACAGGGGCCATCAATCAGCCCCAGCATTTT.

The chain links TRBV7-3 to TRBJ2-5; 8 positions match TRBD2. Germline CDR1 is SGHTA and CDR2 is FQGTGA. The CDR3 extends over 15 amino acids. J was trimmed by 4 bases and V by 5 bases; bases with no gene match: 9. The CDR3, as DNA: TGTGCCAGCAGCCCGGGAGGGCAGCTGGGAGAGACCCAGTACTTC. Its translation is CASSPGGQLGETQYF.

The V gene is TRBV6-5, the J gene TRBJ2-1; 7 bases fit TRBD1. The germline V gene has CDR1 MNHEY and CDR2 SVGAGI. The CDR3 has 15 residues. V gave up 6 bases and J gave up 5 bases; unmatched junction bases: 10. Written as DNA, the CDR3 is TGTGCCAGCAGGACCGAGGGGGCCCTAAACAATGAGCAGTTCTTC. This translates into CASRTEGALNNEQFF.